This T cell receptor (beta chain) was sequenced for a study of CD8 T cells in Susac syndrome. Germline assignment: CDR1 MNHEY and CDR2 SVGAGI. The germline V and J ends were trimmed by 4 bases and 5 bases, with 11 bases remaining between them. There are 13 residues in the CDR3. Sequencing of TCR beta was undertaken in CD8+ and CD4+ T cells derived from blood. Controls were healthy donors (matched for age and sex). Reverse transcription of 0.5 to 1 ug RNA was carried out with random hexamers. It was immunoSEQ multiplex PCR that amplified TCR beta CDR3 across 54 Vbeta and 13 Jbeta. MiXCR, applied by TCRdb to the immunoSEQ multiplex PCR reads, yields one record per CDR3 protein. The sample lists some 120,000 distinct CDR3 sequences, about 90% occurring once.

The source material was CD8+ T cells from PBMCs. This rearrangement joins TRBV6-5 to TRBJ2-5, with unresolved D. The sequence derives from a human donor in good health. The CDR3 spells CASSLAPPETQYF. DNA of the CDR3: TGTGCCAGCAGTTTAGCCCCCCCGGAGACCCAGTACTTC.